Below, 14 T cell receptor beta chains from the same sample are listed, as sequenced in a study of T-cell memory formation after mild COVID-19. TCRdb re-called the 5' RACE reads with MiXCR, one entry per CDR3 protein. This table has about 140,000 distinct CDR3 sequences, more than 13% appearing once. What was sequenced was PBMCs or a T cell subset sorted from them (not recorded which). Receptor source: an adult woman who had mild COVID-19 (a few samples of this study predate the infection). Cell type and time point are not known.

V gene TRBV4-3 combines with J gene TRBJ2-6; TRBD1 matches 9 bases. V gave up 0 bases and J gave up 0 bases; unmatched junction bases: 3. The germline gives CDR1 LGHNA, CDR2 YSLEER. The CDR3 is made up of 18 amino acids. DNA of the CDR3: TGCGCCAGCAGCCAAGATGGACAGGGGAACTCTGGGGCCAACGTCCTGACTTTC. Amino acids: CASSQDGQGNSGANVLTF.

V and J are TRBV12-3 or TRBV12-4 and TRBJ2-7, with D tentatively TRBD2 (6 bases). The V and J ends lost 3 bases and 3 bases respectively, with 15 bases between them. The CDR3 is 15 amino acids. The CDR3 spells CASSLEGVMFYEQYF. CDR3 nucleotide sequence: TGTGCCAGCAGTTTGGAGGGTGTCATGTTCTACGAGCAGTACTTC.

V and J are TRBV3-2 and TRBJ2-3; the table's TRBD1 call for D was not verified on the DNA. TRBV3-2 is a known pseudogene. The length of the CDR3 is 17 residues. CDR3 sequence (DNA): TGTGCCAGCAGCCAAGGTGCCCCCCGTACTAGCACAGATACGCAGTATTTT. Its protein product is CASSQGAPRTSTDTQYF.

The chain recombines TRBV3-1 with TRBJ2-3; D is undetermined. Germline V gene sequence: CDR1 LGHDT, CDR2 YNNKEL (reference sequence). Trimming left V 9 bases short and J 4 bases short, with 5 bases between. The CDR3 sequence is 10 residues long. The DNA of the CDR3 is TGTGCCAGGGGTGCAGATACGCAGTATTTT. Its protein is CARGADTQYF.

This clonotype was counted a few times. The J gene is TRBJ2-1, the V gene TRBV20-1; no definite D call. V lost 3 bases and J lost 8, with 11 bases in between. There are 12 residues in the CDR3. The germline CDR1 and CDR2 sequences are DFQATT and SNEGSKA (reference sequence). The CDR3 DNA is TGCAGTGCTAGTGCCGGGTTGGATGAGCAGTTCTTC. Translated: CSASAGLDEQFF.

This clonotype was detected only a few times. The J gene is TRBJ2-1, the V gene TRBV6-2 or TRBV6-3; unclear D gene. The ends were cut back, 2 bases at V and 2 bases at J, with 19 bases in the middle. Per the germline V gene, CDR1 is MNHEY and CDR2 is SVGEGT. The CDR3 totals 18 residues. The CDR3 sequence: CASSYPSSLGTTYNEQFF. CDR3 sequence (DNA): TGTGCCAGCAGTTACCCATCATCGTTAGGAACTACCTACAATGAGCAGTTCTTC.

This clonotype has only a few counts. The chain links TRBV21-1 to TRBJ2-7; the tabulated D call, TRBD2, remains unverified against the DNA. TRBV21-1 corresponds to a pseudogene. There are 14 residues in the CDR3. The chain's CDR3 is CASSKGLGFNEQYF. CDR3 bases: TGTGCCAGCAGCAAAGGACTAGGTTTTAACGAGCAGTACTTC.

This clonotype was recorded many times. The chain carries TRBV20-1 and TRBJ2-2, with TRBD2 matching 11 bases. There are 16 residues in the CDR3. Germline V CDR1 and CDR2: DFQATT, SNEGSKA (reference sequence). V lost 0 bases to trimming and J lost 6 bases; unmatched junction nucleotides: 6. The CDR3 bases are TGCAGTGCTAGAGACGGGACTAGCGGAGAATCCGGGGAGCTGTTTTTT. Residues: CSARDGTSGESGELFF.

This clonotype was picked up a small number of times. CDR3 loop: CASSLDPGDGETQYF. CDR3 sequence (DNA): TGCGCCAGCAGCTTGGATCCCGGGGATGGAGAGACCCAGTACTTC. The genes are TRBV5-1 and TRBJ2-5; a possible D gene is TRBD2 (5 bases). The CDR3 is made up of 15 amino acids. Trimming stripped 0 bases from V and 4 bases from J, with 13 bases between. CDR1 is SGHRS and CDR2 is YFSETQ in the germline V gene.

This chain connects TRBV3-1 to TRBJ2-7; the match to TRBD2 covers 7 bases. Germline trimming cut 0 bases from V and 0 bases from J; bases unmatched to any gene: 8. The CDR3 runs to 17 residues. Germline loops: CDR1 LGHDT, CDR2 YNNKEL (reference sequence). This CDR3 reads CASSQEGASGASYEQYF. DNA for the CDR3: TGTGCCAGCAGCCAAGAAGGTGCGAGCGGGGCCTCCTACGAGCAGTACTTC.

This clonotype was observed a few times. The rearrangement links TRBV9 to TRBJ2-3; 10 positions agree with TRBD1. This CDR3 is built from 15 residues. Losses at the gene ends were 3 bases for V and 4 bases for J; bases not matched to a gene: 5. The germline CDR1 and CDR2 sequences are SGDLS and YYNGEE. CDR3 sequence: CASSASGTGADTQYF. CDR3 DNA: TGTGCCAGCAGCGCGTCCGGGACAGGGGCAGATACGCAGTATTTT.

CDR3 amino acids: CASSAGPSPYEQYF. The CDR3 bases are TGTGCCAGCAGCGCCGGCCCGTCACCCTACGAGCAGTACTTC. The rearrangement uses TRBV5-6 and TRBJ2-7; D remains unclear. The CDR3 spans 14 residues. V lost 4 bases and J lost 2, with 13 bases in between. Germline values: CDR1 SGHDT, CDR2 YYEEEE. The full variable domain, with the rest looked up from reference TRBV5-6 and TRBJ2-7, is DAGVTQSPTHLIKTRGQQVTLRCSPKSGHDTVSWYQQALGQGPQFIFQYYEEEERQRGNFPDRFSGHQFPNYSSELNVNALLLGDSALYLCASSAGPSPYEQYFGPGTRLTVT.

In its sample, this clonotype was seen a few times. This chain uses TRBV5-1 with TRBJ2-1; unclear D gene. Deletions cut 2 bases from V and 6 bases from J, with 12 bases between. The CDR3 runs to 14 residues. CDR1 is SGHRS and CDR2 is YFSETQ in the germline V gene. The DNA for the CDR3 is TGCGCCAGCAGCTTAGAAGCGTCACCCAATGAGCAGTTCTTC. Translation: CASSLEASPNEQFF.

V is TRBV5-4 and J is TRBJ2-1, with TRBD2 matching 15 bases. This CDR3 comprises 17 residues. Unmatched junction bases numbered 9, after V lost 4 bases and J lost 7 bases. Germline V gene lookup returns CDR1 SGHNT and CDR2 YYREEE (reference sequence). This chain's CDR3 is CASSPRTSGRVTNEQFF. CDR3 nucleotides: TGTGCCAGCAGCCCCCGGACTAGCGGGAGGGTCACGAATGAGCAGTTCTTC. Based on the CDR3 plus reference TRBV5-4 and TRBJ2-1, the full variable domain is ETGVTQSPTHLIKTRGQQVTLRCSSQSGHNTVSWYQQALGQGPQFIFQYYREEENGRGNFPPRFSGLQFPNYSSELNVNALELDDSALYLCASSPRTSGRVTNEQFFGPGTRLTVL.